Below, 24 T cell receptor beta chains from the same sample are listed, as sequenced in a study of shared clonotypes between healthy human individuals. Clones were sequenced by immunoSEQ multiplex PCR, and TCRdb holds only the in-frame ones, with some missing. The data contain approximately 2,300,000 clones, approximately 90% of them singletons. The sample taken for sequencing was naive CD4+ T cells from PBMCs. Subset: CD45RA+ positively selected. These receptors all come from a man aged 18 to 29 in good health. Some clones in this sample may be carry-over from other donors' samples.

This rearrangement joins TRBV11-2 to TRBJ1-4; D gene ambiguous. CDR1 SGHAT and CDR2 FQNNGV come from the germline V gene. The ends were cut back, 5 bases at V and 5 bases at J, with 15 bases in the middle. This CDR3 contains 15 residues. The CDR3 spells CASSRLGPLNEKLFF. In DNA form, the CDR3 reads TGTGCCAGCAGCCGACTAGGACCGCTGAATGAAAAACTGTTTTTT.

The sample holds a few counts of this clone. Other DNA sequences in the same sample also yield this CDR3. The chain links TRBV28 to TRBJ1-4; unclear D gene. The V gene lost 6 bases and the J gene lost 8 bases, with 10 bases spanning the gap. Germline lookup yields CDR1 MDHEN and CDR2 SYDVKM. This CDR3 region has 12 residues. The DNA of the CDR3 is TGTGCCAGCAGCCCCGCGCGGGAAAAACTGTTTTTT. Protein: CASSPAREKLFF.

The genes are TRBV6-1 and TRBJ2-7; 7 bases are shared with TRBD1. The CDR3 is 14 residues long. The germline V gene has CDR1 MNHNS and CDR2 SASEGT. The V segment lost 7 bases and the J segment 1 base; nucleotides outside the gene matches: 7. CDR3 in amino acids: CASIRTGWSYEQYF. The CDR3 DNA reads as TGTGCCAGCATCCGGACAGGTTGGTCCTACGAGCAGTACTTC.

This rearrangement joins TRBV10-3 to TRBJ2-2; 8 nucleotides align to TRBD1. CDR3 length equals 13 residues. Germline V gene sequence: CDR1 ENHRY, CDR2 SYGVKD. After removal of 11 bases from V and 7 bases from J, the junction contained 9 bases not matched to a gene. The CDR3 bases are TGTGCCGTTAAGGACAGGGCTTTCGGGGAGCTGTTTTTT. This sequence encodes CAVKDRAFGELFF.

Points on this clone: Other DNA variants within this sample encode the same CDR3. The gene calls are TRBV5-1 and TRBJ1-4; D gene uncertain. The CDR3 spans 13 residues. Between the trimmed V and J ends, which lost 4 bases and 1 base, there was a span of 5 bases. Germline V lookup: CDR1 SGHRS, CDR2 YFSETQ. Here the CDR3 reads CASSLGTNEKLFF. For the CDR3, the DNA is TGCGCCAGCAGCCTGGGAACTAATGAAAAACTGTTTTTT.

The CDR3, as DNA: TGTGCCAGCAGTTTGGGGGGAGGCTTCACCTACGAGCAGTACTTC. The encoded protein is CASSLGGGFTYEQYF. The chain recombines TRBV28 with TRBJ2-7, with D possibly matching TRBD2 (6 bases). Trimming shortened V by 3 bases and J by 2 bases, and 14 bases separated the two germline ends. Germline assignment: CDR1 MDHEN and CDR2 SYDVKM. The CDR3 covers 15 residues.

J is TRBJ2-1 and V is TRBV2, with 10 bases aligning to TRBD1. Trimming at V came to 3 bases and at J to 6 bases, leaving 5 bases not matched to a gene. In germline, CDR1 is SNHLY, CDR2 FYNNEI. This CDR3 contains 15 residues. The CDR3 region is CASSDGDRGINEQFF. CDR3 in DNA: TGTGCCAGCAGTGACGGGGACAGGGGTATCAATGAGCAGTTCTTC.

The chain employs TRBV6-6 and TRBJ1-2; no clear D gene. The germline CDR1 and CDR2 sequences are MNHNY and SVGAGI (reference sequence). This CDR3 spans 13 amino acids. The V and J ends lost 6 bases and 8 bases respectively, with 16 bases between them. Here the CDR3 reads CASRPGPFEGYTF. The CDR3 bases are TGTGCCAGCAGACCCGGGCCTTTTGAGGGCTACACCTTC.

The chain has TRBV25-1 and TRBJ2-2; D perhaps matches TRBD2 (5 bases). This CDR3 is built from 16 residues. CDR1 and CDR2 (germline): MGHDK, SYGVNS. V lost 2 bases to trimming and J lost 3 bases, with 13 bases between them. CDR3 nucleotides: TGTGCCAGCAGTGAACTCGGGATAGGTGACACCGGGGAGCTGTTTTTT. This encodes CASSELGIGDTGELFF. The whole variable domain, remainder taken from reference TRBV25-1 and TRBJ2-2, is EADIYQTPRYLVIGTGKKITLECSQTMGHDKMYWYQQDPGMELHLIHYSYGVNSTEKGDLSSESTVSRIRTEHFPLTLESARPSHTSQYLCASSELGIGDTGELFFGEGSRLTVL.

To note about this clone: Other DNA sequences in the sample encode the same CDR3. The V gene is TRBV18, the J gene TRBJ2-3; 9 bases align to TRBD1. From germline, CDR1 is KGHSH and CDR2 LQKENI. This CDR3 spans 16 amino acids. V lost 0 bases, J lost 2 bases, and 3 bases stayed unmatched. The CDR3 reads CASSPPGQGPTDTQYF. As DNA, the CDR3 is TGTGCCAGCTCACCACCCGGACAGGGGCCCACAGATACGCAGTATTTT.

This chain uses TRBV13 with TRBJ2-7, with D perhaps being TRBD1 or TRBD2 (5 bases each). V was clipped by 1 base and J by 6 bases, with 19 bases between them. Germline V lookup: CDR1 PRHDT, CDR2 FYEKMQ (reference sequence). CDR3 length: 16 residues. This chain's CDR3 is CASSLDTRGGWGEQYF. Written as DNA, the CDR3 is TGTGCCAGCAGCTTAGATACTCGTGGGGGTTGGGGCGAGCAGTACTTC.

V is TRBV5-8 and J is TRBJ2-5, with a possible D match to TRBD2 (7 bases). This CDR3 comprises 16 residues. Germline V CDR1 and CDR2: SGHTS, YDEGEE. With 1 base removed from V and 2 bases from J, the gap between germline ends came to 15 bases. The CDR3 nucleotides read TGTGCCAGCAGCTTGTATTGGGGGGGGGCACAAGAGACCCAGTACTTC. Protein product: CASSLYWGGAQETQYF.

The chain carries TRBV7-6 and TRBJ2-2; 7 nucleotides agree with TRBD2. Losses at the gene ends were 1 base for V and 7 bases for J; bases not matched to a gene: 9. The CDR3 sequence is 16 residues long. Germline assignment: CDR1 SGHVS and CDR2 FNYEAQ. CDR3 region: CASSLVGAGDVGELFF. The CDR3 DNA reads TGTGCCAGCAGCTTAGTCGGGGCGGGAGATGTCGGGGAGCTGTTTTTT. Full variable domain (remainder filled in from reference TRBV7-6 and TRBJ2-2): GAGVSQSPRYKVTKRGQDVALRCDPISGHVSLYWYRQALGQGPEFLTYFNYEAQQDKSGLPNDRFSAERPEGSISTLTIQRTEQRDSAMYRCASSLVGAGDVGELFFGEGSRLTVL.

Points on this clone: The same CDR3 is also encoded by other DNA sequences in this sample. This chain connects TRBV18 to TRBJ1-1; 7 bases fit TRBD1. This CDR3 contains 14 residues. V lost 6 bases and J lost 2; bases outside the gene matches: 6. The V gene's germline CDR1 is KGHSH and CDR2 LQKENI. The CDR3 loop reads CASSPGQLNTEAFF. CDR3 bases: TGTGCCAGCTCTCCGGGACAGCTTAACACTGAAGCTTTCTTT.

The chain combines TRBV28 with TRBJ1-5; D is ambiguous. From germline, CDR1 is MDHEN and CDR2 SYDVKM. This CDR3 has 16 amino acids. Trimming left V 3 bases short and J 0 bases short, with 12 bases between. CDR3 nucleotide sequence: TGTGCCAGCAGTTTCTCACACTCCTATAGCAATCAGCCCCAGCATTTT. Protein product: CASSFSHSYSNQPQHF.

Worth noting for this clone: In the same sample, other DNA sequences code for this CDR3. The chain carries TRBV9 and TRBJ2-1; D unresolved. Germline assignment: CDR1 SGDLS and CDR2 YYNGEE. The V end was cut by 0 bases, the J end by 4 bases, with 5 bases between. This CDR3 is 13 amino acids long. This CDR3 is CASSVVGYNEQFF. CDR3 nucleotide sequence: TGTGCCAGCAGCGTAGTTGGTTACAATGAGCAGTTCTTC.

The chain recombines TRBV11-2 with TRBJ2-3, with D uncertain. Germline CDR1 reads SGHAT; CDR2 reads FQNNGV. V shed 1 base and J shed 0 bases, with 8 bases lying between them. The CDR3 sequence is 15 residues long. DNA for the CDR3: TGTGCCAGCAGCTTAGTCCCTCTAAGCACAGATACGCAGTATTTT. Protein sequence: CASSLVPLSTDTQYF.

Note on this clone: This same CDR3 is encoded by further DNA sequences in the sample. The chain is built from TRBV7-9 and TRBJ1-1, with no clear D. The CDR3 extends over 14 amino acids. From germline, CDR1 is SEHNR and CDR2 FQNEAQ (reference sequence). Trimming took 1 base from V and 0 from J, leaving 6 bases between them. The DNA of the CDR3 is TGTGCCAGCAGCTTAGACCTGATGAACACTGAAGCTTTCTTT. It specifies CASSLDLMNTEAFF.

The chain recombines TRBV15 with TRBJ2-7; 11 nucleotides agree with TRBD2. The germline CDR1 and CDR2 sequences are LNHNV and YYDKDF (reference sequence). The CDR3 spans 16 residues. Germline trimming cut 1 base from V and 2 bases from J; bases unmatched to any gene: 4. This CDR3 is CATSRGLAGGTYEQYF. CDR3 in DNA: TGTGCCACCAGCAGAGGCCTAGCGGGAGGAACCTACGAGCAGTACTTC.

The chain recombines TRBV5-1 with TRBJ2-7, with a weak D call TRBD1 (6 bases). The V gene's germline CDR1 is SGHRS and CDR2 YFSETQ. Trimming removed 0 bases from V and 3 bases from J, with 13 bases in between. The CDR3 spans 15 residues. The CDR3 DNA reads TGCGCCAGCAGCTTGGAAGGCCCCAGGGGCTACGAGCAGTACTTC. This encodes CASSLEGPRGYEQYF.

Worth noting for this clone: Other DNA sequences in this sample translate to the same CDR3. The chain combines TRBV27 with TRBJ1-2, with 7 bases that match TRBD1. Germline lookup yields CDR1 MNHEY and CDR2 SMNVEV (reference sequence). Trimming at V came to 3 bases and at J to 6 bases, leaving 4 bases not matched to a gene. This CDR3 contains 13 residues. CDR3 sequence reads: CASSFRGGHGYTF. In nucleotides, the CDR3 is TGTGCCAGCAGTTTCAGGGGGGGTCATGGCTACACCTTC.

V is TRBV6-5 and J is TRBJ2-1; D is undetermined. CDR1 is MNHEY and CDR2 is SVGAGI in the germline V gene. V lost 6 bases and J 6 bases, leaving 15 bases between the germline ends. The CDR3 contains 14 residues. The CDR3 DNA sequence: TGTGCCAGCAGAAGGGCAGGCCCACCCAATGAGCAGTTCTTC. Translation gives CASRRAGPPNEQFF.

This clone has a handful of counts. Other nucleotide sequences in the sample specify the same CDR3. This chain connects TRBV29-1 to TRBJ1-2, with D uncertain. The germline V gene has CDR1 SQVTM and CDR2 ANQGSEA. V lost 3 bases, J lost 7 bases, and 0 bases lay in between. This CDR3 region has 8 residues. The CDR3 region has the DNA TGCAGCGTTGATGGCTACACCTTC. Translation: CSVDGYTF.

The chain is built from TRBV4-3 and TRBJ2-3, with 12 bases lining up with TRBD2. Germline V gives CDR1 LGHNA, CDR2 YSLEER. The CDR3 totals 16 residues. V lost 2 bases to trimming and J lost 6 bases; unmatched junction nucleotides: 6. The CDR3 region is CASSQLAGGPADTQYF. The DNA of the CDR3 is TGCGCCAGCAGCCAACTAGCGGGAGGGCCTGCGGATACGCAGTATTTT.